A selection of T cell receptor beta chains follows, all from one sample in a study of cytomegalovirus exposure and HLA in healthy donors. The method was immunoSEQ multiplex PCR; TCRdb's version includes in-frame clones alone and lacks a portion of them. The table shows some 170,000 clones, with about 89% occurring only once. Sequenced material: PBMCs. The receptors originated from a man younger than 45 in good health and CMV-seropositive. Both conserved end residues are part of each CDR3. The order of the fields is CDR3 DNA, CDR3 protein, V gene, clone size, D gene, CDR3 length, J gene. The D gene is left open where the match is weak. Size tells how often a clone was seen (once, few, many) or the class of an expanded clone, and some rows leave it out.

CDR3nt: TGTGCCAGTAGTATCAAGGGAGTATGGGATACGCAGTATTTT; CDR3aa: CASSIKGVWDTQYF; v_gene: TRBV19; abundance: -; d_gene: -; len: 14; j_gene: TRBJ2-3
CDR3nt: TGTGCCAGCAGGGTCGGGCCAGCTAATGAAAAACTGTTTTTT; CDR3aa: CASRVGPANEKLFF; v_gene: TRBV28; abundance: -; d_gene: -; len: 14; j_gene: TRBJ1-4
CDR3nt: TGTGCCAGCAGCGTAGGGAGCGGGGGGTCAGATACGCAGTATTTT; CDR3aa: CASSVGSGGSDTQYF; v_gene: TRBV9; abundance: -; d_gene: TRBD2; len: 15; j_gene: TRBJ2-3
CDR3nt: TGCGCCAGCACCCTCCAGGACAGGGGGGCCTACGAGCAGTACTTC; CDR3aa: CASTLQDRGAYEQYF; v_gene: TRBV4-1; abundance: -; d_gene: TRBD1; len: 15; j_gene: TRBJ2-7
CDR3nt: TGTGCCAGCAGCGTAGGTTTACAGGGGGATGGGGCCAACGTCCTGACTTTC; CDR3aa: CASSVGLQGDGANVLTF; v_gene: TRBV9; abundance: -; d_gene: TRBD1; len: 17; j_gene: TRBJ2-6
CDR3nt: TGTGCCACCAGCAGGGCGGGATCCAACTACGAGCAGTACTTC; CDR3aa: CATSRAGSNYEQYF; v_gene: TRBV15; abundance: -; d_gene: -; len: 14; j_gene: TRBJ2-7
CDR3nt: TGCGCCAGCAGTCACCCTAAGGGAGAGACCCAGTACTTC; CDR3aa: CASSHPKGETQYF; v_gene: TRBV23-1; abundance: -; d_gene: -; len: 13; j_gene: TRBJ2-5
CDR3nt: TGCGCCAGCAGCCAACCAGGGGGGGTCACTGAAGCTTTCTTT; CDR3aa: CASSQPGGVTEAFF; v_gene: TRBV4-1; abundance: few; d_gene: TRBD1; len: 14; j_gene: TRBJ1-1
CDR3nt: TGTGCCAGCAGTCGCCGGGACAGTTCGCACAATGAGCAGTTCTTC; CDR3aa: CASSRRDSSHNEQFF; v_gene: TRBV27; abundance: -; d_gene: TRBD1; len: 15; j_gene: TRBJ2-1
CDR3nt: TGCAGCGTTGAAGGCACGACAGGGCAACCCTACGAGCAGTACTTC; CDR3aa: CSVEGTTGQPYEQYF; v_gene: TRBV29-1; abundance: -; d_gene: TRBD1; len: 15; j_gene: TRBJ2-7
CDR3nt: TGTGCCAGCAGCTTGTCAGGGAGCTATGGCTACACCTTC; CDR3aa: CASSLSGSYGYTF; v_gene: TRBV5-6; abundance: -; d_gene: -; len: 13; j_gene: TRBJ1-2
CDR3nt: TGTGCCAGCAGTTTGATAGGGGGAGGCAGGGGTCACTACGAGCAGTACTTC; CDR3aa: CASSLIGGGRGHYEQYF; v_gene: TRBV27; abundance: once; d_gene: -; len: 17; j_gene: TRBJ2-7
CDR3nt: TGTGCCAGCAGCCTTACCCCGACCGGAATCGGGGAGCTGTTTTTT; CDR3aa: CASSLTPTGIGELFF; v_gene: TRBV27; abundance: -; d_gene: -; len: 15; j_gene: TRBJ2-2
CDR3nt: TGTGCCAGCAGCTTAACTAGGGGCAGGAACAATGAGCAGTTCTTC; CDR3aa: CASSLTRGRNNEQFF; v_gene: TRBV7-3; abundance: few; d_gene: -; len: 15; j_gene: TRBJ2-1
CDR3nt: TGTGCCAGCAGTTTTGGCATATCCTACGAGCAGTACTTC; CDR3aa: CASSFGISYEQYF; v_gene: TRBV28; abundance: -; d_gene: -; len: 13; j_gene: TRBJ2-7
CDR3nt: TGTGCCAGCAGTTTCCGACAGAAATATCAGCCCCAGCATTTT; CDR3aa: CASSFRQKYQPQHF; v_gene: TRBV27; abundance: once; d_gene: -; len: 14; j_gene: TRBJ1-5
CDR3nt: TGTGCCAGCAGTCGACAGGGTAGGTCTGAAGCTTTCTTT; CDR3aa: CASSRQGRSEAFF; v_gene: TRBV6-1; abundance: -; d_gene: TRBD1; len: 13; j_gene: TRBJ1-1
CDR3nt: TGTGCCAGCAGCTCCTCGGAGGGCGGGAGGAGCTCCTACGAGCAGTACTTC; CDR3aa: CASSSSEGGRSSYEQYF; v_gene: TRBV7-6; abundance: -; d_gene: TRBD2; len: 17; j_gene: TRBJ2-7
CDR3nt: TGCGCCAGCAGCGGGACCGGGACTAGCGGGTATGCCTACGAGCAGTACTTC; CDR3aa: CASSGTGTSGYAYEQYF; v_gene: TRBV5-1; abundance: -; d_gene: TRBD2; len: 17; j_gene: TRBJ2-7
CDR3nt: TGTGCCAGCAGTACCTCCGGGACAGCTAATGAAAAACTGTTTTTT; CDR3aa: CASSTSGTANEKLFF; v_gene: TRBV28; abundance: once; d_gene: TRBD1; len: 15; j_gene: TRBJ1-4
CDR3nt: TGTGCTAGTGGTTTGGGGGGGAACACTGAAGCTTTCTTT; CDR3aa: CASGLGGNTEAFF; v_gene: TRBV12-5; abundance: -; d_gene: -; len: 13; j_gene: TRBJ1-1
CDR3nt: TGTGCCAGCAGCTTCGGGGGTCAGCCCCAGCATTTT; CDR3aa: CASSFGGQPQHF; v_gene: TRBV5-6; abundance: -; d_gene: -; len: 12; j_gene: TRBJ1-5
CDR3nt: TGTGCCATCAGGGGCGAGAGCTATGGCTACACCTTC; CDR3aa: CAIRGESYGYTF; v_gene: TRBV10-3; abundance: once; d_gene: -; len: 12; j_gene: TRBJ1-2
CDR3nt: TGTGCCAGCACCCAATCGCCGAGACTAGGAAACAATGAGCAGTTCTTC; CDR3aa: CASTQSPRLGNNEQFF; v_gene: TRBV28; abundance: -; d_gene: -; len: 16; j_gene: TRBJ2-1